This T cell receptor beta chain comes out of a study of T-cell reconstitution after alpha-beta-depleted transplantation in children. This CDR3 has 16 amino acids. Germline CDR1 and CDR2: SGHAT and FQNNGV. V lost 3 bases and J 7 bases, leaving 22 bases between the germline ends. Unique molecular identifiers were built into the TCRbeta library. One entry per CDR3 protein results from TCRdb running MiXCR on the PCR reads. The sample includes roughly 790,000 distinct CDR3 sequences, 16% seen only once; the top ten take approximately 5%. Points from the study as a whole: Most T-cell counts and diversity one year after the transplant came from T cells that were newly produced. As was reported, about two months after transplant, alpha-beta T cells came from several hundred expanded graft clones. Several patients had high TCRbeta diversity at day 60; it came from surviving recipient T cells and thymic progenitors.

This clonotype was seen only a few times. Its cognate antigen is unknown. Source: PBMCs, mostly from graft donor cells, taken 360 days after TCRalphabeta/CD19-depleted stem cell transplant. The V gene is TRBV11-2, the J gene TRBJ2-7; D uncertain. This TCR was sampled from a male patient younger than 18 who had a stem cell transplant for acute lymphoblastic leukemia, so the T cells may come from the graft donor. In DNA, the CDR3 is TGTGCCAGCAGCTTGGGAACGGTCCTAGGAGTCACAGAGCAGTACTTC. Its protein product is CASSLGTVLGVTEQYF.